One and the same sample provided the 18 T cell receptor beta chains below, sequenced in a study of cytomegalovirus exposure and HLA in healthy donors. The PCR had 60 Vbeta and 13 Jbeta primers. Profiling relied on immunoSEQ multiplex PCR, and the TCRdb table lists in-frame clones only, not all of them. This sample has hundreds of thousands of clones, with 75% to 90% found just once. The sequenced sample consisted of PBMCs. The receptors derive from a boy aged 2 to 10 in good health and CMV-seronegative.

This chain uses TRBV7-9 with TRBJ2-7; D might be TRBD1 (6 bases). The germline CDR1 and CDR2 sequences are SEHNR and FQNEAQ (reference sequence). The length of the CDR3 is 14 residues. The V end lost 6 bases, the J end lost 1 base, and 13 bases lay between the germline ends. CDR3 DNA sequence: TGTGCCAGCAGATCTACAGGGTCTTCCTACGAGCAGTACTTC. Protein product: CASRSTGSSYEQYF.

V gene TRBV5-1 combines with J gene TRBJ1-2, with 7 bases fitting TRBD1. The CDR3 sequence is 15 residues long. V dropped 3 bases and J dropped 7; count of bases not matched to a gene: 12. Germline CDR1 reads SGHRS; CDR2 reads YFSETQ. The CDR3: CASSSEGDSSLGYTF. Here the CDR3 DNA reads TGCGCCAGCAGCTCGGAAGGGGACAGTAGCCTTGGCTACACCTTC.

The chain is built from TRBV5-5 and TRBJ1-3; D is unresolved. CDR1 is SGHKS, CDR2 YYEKEE, per germline (reference sequence). The V and J ends lost 3 bases and 4 bases respectively, with 11 bases between them. The CDR3 is 14 residues long. This CDR3 is CASSYDIRGNTIYF. The DNA for the CDR3 is TGTGCCAGCAGCTATGACATTCGGGGAAACACCATATATTTT.

The V and J genes are TRBV25-1 and TRBJ2-5, with 11 bases aligning to TRBD2. With V trimmed by 5 bases and J by 2 bases, 1 base remained unmatched. The germline gives CDR1 MGHDK, CDR2 SYGVNS. The CDR3 length is 14 residues. As DNA, the CDR3 is TGTGCCAGCAGTTTAGCGGGGGGGCAAGAGACCCAGTACTTC. Its translation is CASSLAGGQETQYF. The whole variable domain, remainder taken from reference TRBV25-1 and TRBJ2-5, is EADIYQTPRYLVIGTGKKITLECSQTMGHDKMYWYQQDPGMELHLIHYSYGVNSTEKGDLSSESTVSRIRTEHFPLTLESARPSHTSQYLCASSLAGGQETQYFGPGTRLLVL.

The rearrangement joins TRBV7-9 to TRBJ1-5, with 8 bases identical to TRBD1. Trimming removed 5 bases from V and 1 base from J; junction bases left unmatched: 4. This CDR3 is 15 amino acids long. CDR1 SEHNR and CDR2 FQNEAQ come from the germline V gene (reference sequence). The CDR3 bases are TGTGCCAGCAGCGGCCAGGGGGCGAGCAATCAGCCCCAGCATTTT. Translated: CASSGQGASNQPQHF. Supplemented by reference TRBV7-9 and TRBJ1-5, the full variable domain reads DTGVSQNPRHKITKRGQNVTFRCDPISEHNRLYWYRQTLGQGPEFLTYFQNEAQLEKSRLLSDRFSAERPKGSFSTLEIQRTEQGDSAMYLCASSGQGASNQPQHFGDGTRLSIL.

The CDR3, as DNA: TGTGCCAGCAGCTTAGCGCGGCAGGGGCCAAACACTGAAGCTTTCTTT. Protein product: CASSLARQGPNTEAFF. The V call is TRBV7-6, the J call TRBJ1-1; weak D call: TRBD1 (6 bases). Germline V gene data show CDR1 as SGHVS and CDR2 as FNYEAQ. The CDR3 contains 16 residues. V was shortened by 0 bases and J by 2 bases, with 13 bases between the two germline ends.

The rearrangement uses TRBV19 and TRBJ1-2, with D unresolved. The CDR3 spans 13 residues. From germline, CDR1 is LNHDA and CDR2 SQIVND (reference sequence). Trimming removed 7 bases from V and 9 bases from J, with 18 bases in between. The CDR3 sequence is CASTQVPNMRYTF. In DNA form, the CDR3 reads TGTGCCAGTACCCAGGTACCCAACATGCGCTACACCTTC. The full variable domain, with the rest looked up from reference TRBV19 and TRBJ1-2, is DGGITQSPKYLFRKEGQNVTLSCEQNLNHDAMYWYRQDPGQGLRLIYYSQIVNDFQKGDIAEGYSVSREKKESFPLTVTSAQKNPTAFYLCASTQVPNMRYTFGSGTRLTVV.

In DNA, the CDR3 is TGTGCCAGCAGCATCGGACTAGCGGGCAAAAACATTCAGTACTTC. Translation: CASSIGLAGKNIQYF. The chain is built from TRBV7-2 and TRBJ2-4; 11 bases are shared with TRBD2. The CDR3 sequence is 15 residues long. The V gene end was trimmed by 5 bases and the J gene end by 3 bases; junction bases not matched to a gene: 3. Germline CDR1 reads SGHTA; CDR2 reads FQGNSA. The complete variable domain, with remaining parts taken from reference TRBV7-2 and TRBJ2-4, reads GAGVSQSPSNKVTEKGKDVELRCDPISGHTALYWYRQSLGQGLEFLIYFQGNSAPDKSGLPSDRFSAERTGGSVSTLTIQRTQQEDSAVYLCASSIGLAGKNIQYFGAGTRLSVL.

The rearrangement joins TRBV30 to TRBJ2-7; D is perhaps TRBD1 (6 bases). V shed 4 bases and J shed 0 bases, with 16 bases lying between them. This CDR3 contains 15 residues. Germline V lookup: CDR1 GTSNPN, CDR2 SVGIG (reference sequence). The CDR3 protein is CAWTGEKTLSYEQYF. The CDR3 DNA sequence: TGTGCCTGGACAGGGGAAAAAACCCTCTCCTACGAGCAGTACTTC.

CDR3 DNA sequence: TGTGCCAGCAGCACCCTACTAGCGGGAGGGGCAGATACGCAGTATTTT. It specifies CASSTLLAGGADTQYF. This chain links TRBV9 with TRBJ2-3, with 13 bases lining up with TRBD2. The CDR3 has 16 residues. The V gene's germline CDR1 is SGDLS and CDR2 YYNGEE. V dropped 4 bases and J dropped 4; count of bases not matched to a gene: 6.

The table lists this clone with a count of one. This rearrangement joins TRBV7-9 to TRBJ1-5; the match to TRBD1 covers 9 bases. The CDR3 loop spans 15 amino acids. Trimming cost V 5 bases and J 7 bases; bases outside gene matches: 9. Germline V gene data show CDR1 as SEHNR and CDR2 as FQNEAQ (reference sequence). The DNA of the CDR3 is TGTGCCAGCAGCGATACAGGGGGCGCGGAACAGCCCCAGCATTTT. Translated, it gives CASSDTGGAEQPQHF.

J is TRBJ2-1 and V is TRBV4-2; D gene unclear. The CDR3 consists of 16 residues. Germline CDR1 reads LGHNA; CDR2 reads YNFKEQ. V was cut by 4 bases and J by 7 bases, with 20 bases left in between. CDR3 sequence: CASSRHQASYENEQFF. The DNA of the CDR3 is TGTGCCAGCAGCCGTCACCAGGCCTCCTATGAGAATGAGCAGTTCTTC.

The genes are TRBV5-1 and TRBJ2-5, with TRBD1 identical over 7 bases. Germline CDR1 reads SGHRS; CDR2 reads YFSETQ. This CDR3 is 14 amino acids long. The V and J ends lost 6 bases and 5 bases, in that order; junction bases with no gene match: 10. CDR3 sequence: CASTPDRVVETQYF. DNA for the CDR3: TGCGCCAGCACCCCTGACAGGGTGGTGGAGACCCAGTACTTC.

This clone was detected only once. V usage is TRBV19 and J usage is TRBJ2-7, with D possibly being TRBD2 (6 bases). This CDR3 has 14 amino acids. Deletions cut 3 bases from V and 2 bases from J, with 11 bases between. CDR1 is LNHDA and CDR2 is SQIVND in the germline V gene (reference sequence). The CDR3 reads CASSIRAGPYEQYF. The DNA of the CDR3 is TGTGCCAGTAGTATCAGGGCGGGACCCTACGAGCAGTACTTC.

The chain carries TRBV5-6 and TRBJ2-3; D is perhaps TRBD2 (6 bases). Trimming removed 4 bases from V and 0 bases from J, with 18 bases in between. Germline V gene sequence: CDR1 SGHDT, CDR2 YYEEEE. The CDR3 has 17 amino acids. The CDR3 DNA reads TGTGCCAGCAGCCCAGAAAGATTACTAGCTAGCACAGATACGCAGTATTTT. Its protein product is CASSPERLLASTDTQYF.

This clone was seen more than once but under ten times. The chain has TRBV30 and TRBJ1-1; 10 bases line up with TRBD1. The CDR3 covers 13 residues. Germline assignment: CDR1 GTSNPN and CDR2 SVGIG (reference sequence). The V segment lost 5 bases and the J segment 8 bases; nucleotides outside the gene matches: 8. CDR3 DNA sequence: TGTGCCTGGGGCAGGGGGACAGGGGCCGAAGCTTTCTTT. Translated: CAWGRGTGAEAFF.

V gene TRBV5-1 combines with J gene TRBJ1-1, with 7 bases fitting TRBD1. V was pared by 3 bases and J by 1 base, with 3 bases of the junction left unmatched. Looked up from germline, CDR1 is SGHRS and CDR2 is YFSETQ. The CDR3 totals 14 residues. The CDR3 spells CASSSDRRNTEAFF. The DNA for the CDR3 is TGCGCCAGCAGCTCGGACAGGAGGAACACTGAAGCTTTCTTT.

For this clone: Germline and junction disagree at one end, which may indicate a read error. This rearrangement joins TRBV9 to TRBJ1-2; the D is unclear. Looked up from germline, CDR1 is SGDLS and CDR2 is YYNGEE. CDR3 size: 15 residues. CDR3 DNA sequence: TGTGCCAGCAGCGCGGATCCTGATCCCAACTATGGCTACGCCTTC. Protein: CASSADPDPNYGYAF.